This record looks at one TCR beta chain sequence and its context. Its specificity is unknown. The junction does not match germline at one end; this may be a read error. The TCR beta profiling, which covered VDJ combination and CDR3 sequence, was carried out using genomic DNA as the template. TCRdb reprocessed the reads via MiXCR and lists one record per CDR3 protein. This table has about 190,000 distinct CDR3 sequences, about half appearing once. The record originates from a study of CD8+CD57+ T cells in acquired aplastic anemia. Study-wide background: DNA per sorted CD4+ or CD8+ sample ranged about 0.19 to 30 ug, averaging about 3.4 ug. Where healthy donors were concerned, CD4+ cells averaged around 11 million reads. Study results and caveats: Patients did not significantly differ from controls in CD8+ Simpson's diversity. The number of CD8+ CDR3 sequences shared by patients and controls was twenty-nine.

CDR1 WNHNN and CDR2 SYGVQD come from the germline V gene (reference sequence). The CDR3 is made up of 15 amino acids. Sequences were obtained from sorted CD4+, CD8+, or CD8+CD57+ T cells (not recorded which) from PBMCs. This TCR was sampled from a human donor in good health, serving as a control. This chain connects TRBV10-1 to TRBJ2-7, with a possible D match to TRBD1 (5 bases). The DNA of the CDR3 is TGCGCCAGCACCGCCCCCGCCAGGGTGGCCTATGAGCAGTACTTC. This encodes CASTAPARVAYEQYF.